Each of the 30 T cell receptor beta chains below was sequenced from the same sample in a study of OX40 agonist ivuxolimab in advanced cancers. Library preparation employed the immunoSEQ multiplex PCR assay. In its TCRdb copy, this immuneACCESS table keeps in-frame sequences only and misses some clones. Where compared with another copy, unresolved V genes explain less than half of these, and the others have no known cause. Recorded for this sample are around 64,000 clones; under 90% of them occurred a single time. Together, the top ten hold 0.95% to 1.5% of the sample. Sequencing was performed on CD4+ or CD8+ T cells sorted from blood, taken in a trial of the OX40 agonist ivuxolimab. Receptor source: an adult with an advanced solid tumor such as melanoma, head and neck, liver or kidney cancer.

This clone was picked up one time. The rearrangement joins TRBV28 to TRBJ1-1, with 7 nucleotides matching TRBD1. Trimming cost V 5 bases and J 0 bases; bases outside gene matches: 6. This CDR3 comprises 15 residues. The germline V gene encodes CDR1 MDHEN and CDR2 SYDVKM. CDR3 protein: CASSPLDRLNTEAFF. Here the CDR3 DNA reads TGTGCCAGCAGTCCATTGGACAGGCTGAACACTGAAGCTTTCTTT. Using reference TRBV28 and TRBJ1-1 for the parts outside the CDR3, the full variable domain is DVKVTQSSRYLVKRTGEKVFLECVQDMDHENMFWYRQDPGLGLRLIYFSYDVKMKEKGDIPEGYSVSREKKERFSLILESASTNQTSMYLCASSPLDRLNTEAFFGQGTRLTVV.

The chain recombines TRBV11-1 with TRBJ2-3; D remains unclear. This CDR3 has 14 amino acids. The germline V gene has CDR1 SGHAT and CDR2 FQDESV (reference sequence). V was trimmed by 5 bases and J by 2 bases, leaving 11 bases between them. The CDR3 DNA follows: TGTGCCAGCAGCCTCGAGCGAGTCACAGATACGCAGTATTTT. The encoded protein is CASSLERVTDTQYF.

This clone was seen a single time. This rearrangement joins TRBV6-5 to TRBJ2-7; D gene unclear. Trimming cost V 9 bases and J 0 bases, with 12 bases left between them. This CDR3 spans 13 amino acids. Germline loops: CDR1 MNHEY, CDR2 SVGAGI. The CDR3 here is CASRSTTSYEQYF. CDR3 coding DNA: TGTGCCAGTAGGTCGACGACCTCCTACGAGCAGTACTTC.

This rearrangement joins TRBV18 to TRBJ1-1; D is unresolved. V was trimmed by 0 bases and J by 3 bases, leaving 8 bases between them. Germline V gene sequence: CDR1 KGHSH, CDR2 LQKENI. This CDR3 has 14 amino acids. The CDR3 DNA sequence: TGTGCCAGCTCACCACCGTCTCAGCACACTGAAGCTTTCTTT. Translation: CASSPPSQHTEAFF.

The rearrangement uses TRBV7-9 and TRBJ2-7, with 12 positions matching TRBD1. CDR1 SEHNR and CDR2 FQNEAQ come from the germline V gene (reference sequence). The CDR3 length is 16 residues. V trimming: 1 base; J trimming: 5 bases; junction bases outside the gene matches: 6. The CDR3 nucleotides are TGTGCCAGCAGCTTAGGAGGGACAGGGGGCGCAAACGAGCAGTACTTC. Translated, it gives CASSLGGTGGANEQYF.

This rearrangement joins TRBV7-9 to TRBJ2-3, with 10 positions matching TRBD2. The CDR3 loop spans 18 amino acids. CDR1 is SEHNR and CDR2 is FQNEAQ in the germline V gene (reference sequence). V lost 4 bases, J lost 2 bases, and 12 bases stayed unmatched. The CDR3 region is CASSSPGERGGSTDTQYF. The CDR3 DNA reads as TGTGCCAGCAGCTCCCCGGGGGAGCGGGGGGGTTCCACAGATACGCAGTATTTT.

The chain employs TRBV7-8 and TRBJ1-2; no definite D call. Germline V lookup: CDR1 SGHVS, CDR2 FQNEAQ. The CDR3 totals 13 residues. Trimming stripped 2 bases from V and 3 bases from J, with 7 bases between. CDR3 protein: CASSLTTDYGYTF. Here the CDR3 DNA reads TGTGCCAGCAGCTTAACCACTGACTATGGCTACACCTTC.

This clone occurred once. The chain employs TRBV4-3 and TRBJ1-4; 7 nucleotides align to TRBD1. This CDR3 has 16 residues. With V trimmed by 3 bases and J by 4 bases, 8 bases remained unmatched. The V gene's germline CDR1 is LGHNA and CDR2 YSLEER. CDR3 residues: CASSHQLQGINEKLFF. The CDR3 nucleotides are TGCGCCAGCAGCCATCAGTTACAGGGGATTAATGAAAAACTGTTTTTT.

V and J are TRBV7-2 and TRBJ1-4; D possibly corresponds to TRBD1 (5 bases). The CDR3 consists of 14 residues. Per the germline V gene, CDR1 is SGHTA and CDR2 is FQGNSA. Trimming removed 0 bases from V and 7 bases from J, with 9 bases in between. Here the CDR3 reads CASSLARVGEKLFF. CDR3 DNA sequence: TGTGCCAGCAGCTTAGCCAGGGTGGGTGAAAAACTGTTTTTT.

The rearrangement uses TRBV19 and TRBJ1-2; TRBD1 agrees at 7 bases. Trimming removed 2 bases from V and 10 bases from J; junction bases left unmatched: 13. Germline CDR1 reads LNHDA; CDR2 reads SQIVND (reference sequence). This CDR3 has 15 amino acids. The DNA of the CDR3 is TGTGCCAGTAGTATAATAAGGGACAGCAATAACGACTACACCTTC. This sequence encodes CASSIIRDSNNDYTF.

The chain uses TRBV6-1 and TRBJ1-4; D might be TRBD1 (5 bases). Germline V gene lookup returns CDR1 MNHNS and CDR2 SASEGT. This CDR3 has 15 amino acids. Trimming cost V 0 bases and J 3 bases, with 8 bases left between them. Written as DNA, the CDR3 is TGTGCCAGCAGTGAAGCTAGACAGTCTAATGAAAAACTGTTTTTT. This translates into CASSEARQSNEKLFF.

The chain uses TRBV5-8 and TRBJ1-5; perhaps TRBD1 as D (5 bases). V gave up 2 bases and J gave up 2 bases, with 14 bases separating them. The CDR3 is 16 amino acids. CDR1 and CDR2 from the germline V gene are SGHTS and YDEGEE. The CDR3 DNA is TGTGCCAGCAGCTTAAGTCGGGGCGCCGGCAATCAGCCCCAGCATTTT. Translation gives CASSLSRGAGNQPQHF.

V and J are TRBV5-1 and TRBJ1-1, with unresolved D. The CDR3 loop spans 13 amino acids. Per germline, CDR1 SGHRS and CDR2 YFSETQ. V shed 7 bases and J shed 8 bases, with 18 bases lying between them. DNA for the CDR3: TGCGCCAGCCGACAAATCCCGATTAACGAAGCTTTCTTT. Translation: CASRQIPINEAFF. The full variable domain, completed using reference TRBV5-1 and TRBJ1-1, is KAGVTQTPRYLIKTRGQQVTLSCSPISGHRSVSWYQQTPGQGLQFLFEYFSETQRNKGNFPGRFSGRQFSNSRSEMNVSTLELGDSALYLCASRQIPINEAFFGQGTRLTVV.

The table lists this clone with a count of one. This sequence joins TRBV5-5 and TRBJ2-2; D call uncertain. This CDR3 has 13 amino acids. CDR1 is SGHKS and CDR2 is YYEKEE in the germline V gene (reference sequence). Trimming stripped 0 bases from V and 5 bases from J, with 5 bases between. Here the CDR3 DNA reads TGTGCCAGCAGCTTGGAGCTTACCGGGGAGCTGTTTTTT. Its protein product is CASSLELTGELFF. Drawing the rest from reference TRBV5-5 and TRBJ2-2, the complete variable domain is DAGVTQSPTHLIKTRGQQVTLRCSPISGHKSVSWYQQVLGQGPQFIFQYYEKEERGRGNFPDRFSARQFPNYSSELNVNALLLGDSALYLCASSLELTGELFFGEGSRLTVL.

Only a few counts were recorded for this clone. V gene TRBV7-9 combines with J gene TRBJ1-2; a weak D match, TRBD1 (5 bases). Trimming stripped 5 bases from V and 0 bases from J, with 19 bases between. Germline V gene data show CDR1 as SEHNR and CDR2 as FQNEAQ (reference sequence). CDR3 length: 17 amino acids. The CDR3 is CASSPDAFWGANYGYTF. The CDR3 DNA is TGTGCCAGCAGCCCTGACGCGTTTTGGGGGGCTAACTATGGCTACACCTTC.

This sequence joins TRBV7-2 and TRBJ2-2; 7 bases are shared with TRBD2. The CDR3 contains 15 residues. Germline assignment: CDR1 SGHTA and CDR2 FQGNSA. J lost 0 bases, V lost 4 bases, and 2 bases had no gene match. The CDR3, as DNA: TGTGCCAGCAGCTCTCTAGCGGCGAACACCGGGGAGCTGTTTTTT. As protein: CASSSLAANTGELFF.

This chain uses TRBV2 with TRBJ2-7; 14 nucleotides agree with TRBD2. CDR1 is SNHLY, CDR2 FYNNEI, per germline. The J segment lost 4 bases and the V segment lost 6 bases, leaving 5 bases of the junction unmatched. This CDR3 has 15 amino acids. CDR3 residues: CASRGTSGGSYEQYF. For the CDR3, the DNA is TGTGCCAGCAGGGGGACTAGCGGGGGTTCTTACGAGCAGTACTTC.

The chain joins TRBV4-1 to TRBJ2-3, with a tentative D call TRBD2 (5 bases). V lost 0 bases and J 4 bases, leaving 11 bases between the germline ends. The CDR3 length is 15 residues. CDR1 MGHRA and CDR2 YSYEKL come from the germline V gene. This CDR3 is CASSQEGRGPDTQYF. The CDR3 DNA follows: TGCGCCAGCAGCCAAGAAGGGCGAGGGCCAGATACGCAGTATTTT.

The table lists this clone with a count of one. The rearrangement uses TRBV30 and TRBJ2-7; D could derive from TRBD1 or TRBD2 (5 bases each). V shed 5 bases and J shed 3 bases, with 14 bases lying between them. The CDR3 consists of 13 residues. Germline V CDR1 and CDR2: GTSNPN, SVGIG (reference sequence). CDR3 region: CAWAPGRSYEQYF. As DNA, the CDR3 is TGTGCCTGGGCCCCGGGACGGAGCTACGAGCAGTACTTC.

This clone was recorded only once. The CDR3 DNA follows: TGTGCCACCAGCAGCCTAAGGGGGGCCCTGAACACTGAAGCTTTCTTT. As protein: CATSSLRGALNTEAFF. This chain joins TRBV15 and TRBJ1-1, with D maybe TRBD1 (6 bases). This CDR3 has 16 amino acids. Germline-derived CDR1 and CDR2 are LNHNV and YYDKDF (reference sequence). Between the trimmed V and J ends, which lost 3 bases and 0 bases, there was a span of 14 bases. Complete variable domain (other parts from reference TRBV15 and TRBJ1-1): DAMVIQNPRYQVTQFGKPVTLSCSQTLNHNVMYWYQQKSSQAPKLLFHYYDKDFNNEADTPDNFQSRRPNTSFCFLDIRSPGLGDTAMYLCATSSLRGALNTEAFFGQGTRLTVV.

The chain is built from TRBV15 and TRBJ2-7; 9 bases agree with TRBD1. Trimming removed 1 base from V and 6 bases from J; junction bases left unmatched: 4. The CDR3 has 14 residues. From germline, CDR1 is LNHNV and CDR2 YYDKDF (reference sequence). The chain's CDR3 is CATSRVDRGAEQYF. In nucleotides, the CDR3 is TGTGCCACCAGCAGAGTCGACAGGGGGGCCGAGCAGTACTTC.

This chain joins TRBV7-9 and TRBJ1-5; 7 bases map to TRBD1. Germline CDR1 SEHNR, CDR2 FQNEAQ (reference sequence). V lost 1 base and J lost 4; bases outside the gene matches: 7. The CDR3 loop spans 16 amino acids. The CDR3 loop is CASSLGGGTVNQPQHF. CDR3 nucleotides: TGTGCCAGCAGCTTAGGGGGAGGGACAGTAAATCAGCCCCAGCATTTT.

The rearrangement uses TRBV2 and TRBJ1-1, with 10 bases matching TRBD1. With V trimmed by 6 bases and J by 1 base, 8 bases remained unmatched. CDR3 length: 16 residues. Germline V gene data show CDR1 as SNHLY and CDR2 as FYNNEI. The CDR3 here is CASRTGGRLGNTEAFF. In nucleotides, the CDR3 is TGTGCCAGCAGGACAGGGGGCCGGTTGGGGAACACTGAAGCTTTCTTT.

V is TRBV6-1 and J is TRBJ1-3; D perhaps matches TRBD1 (5 bases). The CDR3 length is 14 residues. V lost 6 bases, J lost 0 bases, and 9 bases lay in between. The germline V gene encodes CDR1 MNHNS and CDR2 SASEGT. CDR3 in DNA: TGTGCCAGCAGGCTTGACAGCTCTGGAAACACCATATATTTT. Translating gives CASRLDSSGNTIYF.

The chain employs TRBV6-1 and TRBJ2-7, with TRBD1 as a possible D gene (6 bases). Germline V gives CDR1 MNHNS, CDR2 SASEGT. This CDR3 is built from 18 residues. V lost 0 bases and J lost 0, with 18 bases in between. Here the CDR3 reads CASSEAQGHVLLSYEQYF. DNA for the CDR3: TGTGCCAGCAGTGAAGCGCAGGGACACGTACTCCTCTCCTACGAGCAGTACTTC.

The chain combines TRBV2 with TRBJ1-1, with D possibly TRBD1 on 6 matching bases. V lost 7 bases and J lost 1, with 16 bases in between. The CDR3 runs to 15 residues. CDR1 and CDR2 (germline): SNHLY, FYNNEI. The DNA of the CDR3 is TGTGCCAGCACCTCACTAAGGACAGAGAACACTGAAGCTTTCTTT. Its translation: CASTSLRTENTEAFF.

The V call is TRBV5-4, the J call TRBJ1-5; D not certain. With 1 base removed from V and 0 bases from J, the gap between germline ends came to 5 bases. The CDR3 runs 14 residues. Germline V lookup: CDR1 SGHNT, CDR2 YYREEE (reference sequence). CDR3 region: CASSLRYSNQPQHF. CDR3 coding DNA: TGTGCCAGCAGCTTGAGGTATAGCAATCAGCCCCAGCATTTT.

In nucleotides, the CDR3 is TGTGCCACCCTTGGGCCTCGGCTATTCAATGAGCAGTTCTTC. Amino acid sequence: CATLGPRLFNEQFF. This chain connects TRBV6-1 to TRBJ2-1; D remains unclear. Germline CDR1 and CDR2: MNHNS and SASEGT. The V gene lost 10 bases and the J gene lost 6 bases, with 19 bases spanning the gap. The CDR3 has 14 residues.

This chain uses TRBV7-9 with TRBJ1-4; D might be TRBD1 (5 bases). V dropped 2 bases and J dropped 5 bases, with 12 bases sitting between them. The germline V gene has CDR1 SEHNR and CDR2 FQNEAQ (reference sequence). This CDR3 is built from 15 residues. The CDR3 coding sequence is TGTGCCAGCAGCTTAATTGCAGGGCAAAATGAAAAACTGTTTTTT. This encodes CASSLIAGQNEKLFF.

The chain links TRBV14 to TRBJ1-1; D gene unclear. The CDR3 extends over 11 amino acids. V was cut by 1 base and J by 12 bases, with 9 bases left in between. Germline V gene data show CDR1 as SGHDN and CDR2 as FVKESK. The CDR3: CASSQGQFPFF. As DNA, the CDR3 is TGTGCCAGCAGCCAAGGTCAGTTCCCTTTCTTT.